The sample holds one count of the clone carrying this TCR beta chain. Its cognate antigen is unknown. The sample comes from a study of post-analysis software for immune sequencing data. Study-level information: Patients had relapsing-remitting, secondary progressive or progressive-relapsing multiple sclerosis; some lacked subtype. Study findings and constraints: In patients, TRBV5-6, TRBV5-1 and TRBV20-1 belonged to five TRBV segments found more frequently than in controls. The normalized Chao1 diversity of multiple sclerosis patients was significantly lower than that of controls. Under the F measure, samples that were prepared in one batch clustered strongly together.

Trimming took off 2 bases at V and 5 bases at J, with 12 bases between the two ends. The CDR3 has 14 amino acids. cDNA libraries of TCR beta carried unique molecular identifiers. TCRdb used MiXCR to reprocess the PCR reads, holding one entry per CDR3 protein. The sample includes approximately 360,000 distinct CDR3 sequences, about a third seen only once; the top ten take 13%. The TCR sequence derives from a girl aged 5-17 years with multiple sclerosis. This rearrangement joins TRBV12-3 or TRBV12-4 to TRBJ2-5; D may correspond to TRBD1 or TRBD2 (6 bases each). Material for sequencing was blood. Here the CDR3 reads CASSLFQGRETQYF. In DNA, the CDR3 is TGTGCCAGCAGTTTATTCCAGGGGAGGGAGACCCAGTACTTC.